The 22 T cell receptor beta chains listed next were all sequenced from one sample in a study of technical replicates of blood from four donors. The table came from immunoSEQ multiplex PCR; TCRdb's copy has only in-frame clones and leaves some out. The sample has about 76,000 clones; 94% are singletons. Sequences were obtained from T cells isolated from PBMCs. The source of these receptors is a human donor in good health.

The chain is built from TRBV18 and TRBJ1-5; D is ambiguous. CDR1 and CDR2 (germline): KGHSH, LQKENI. This CDR3 spans 14 amino acids. Trimming pared 2 bases from V and 4 bases from J, leaving 9 bases between. CDR3 DNA: TGTGCCAGCTCACCAATTAAGGAGAATCAGCCCCAGCATTTT. It translates to CASSPIKENQPQHF.

This chain connects TRBV5-1 to TRBJ1-2; 8 bases match TRBD1. The germline V gene has CDR1 SGHRS and CDR2 YFSETQ. V gave up 1 base and J gave up 6 bases; unmatched junction bases: 8. The CDR3 length is 15 residues. The CDR3 sequence is CASSLLGQGVDGYTF. The CDR3, as DNA: TGCGCCAGCAGCTTGCTAGGACAGGGCGTCGATGGCTACACCTTC.

This chain links TRBV6-1 with TRBJ1-1, with D perhaps TRBD1 (5 bases). CDR1 and CDR2 (germline): MNHNS, SASEGT. V was shortened by 3 bases and J by 1 base, with 9 bases between the two germline ends. The CDR3 length is 14 residues. CDR3 bases: TGTGCCAGCAGTGAGGGTACAGGGAACACTGAAGCTTTCTTT. Residues: CASSEGTGNTEAFF.

The chain uses TRBV6-5 and TRBJ2-7; TRBD2 might be the D (6 bases). V was cut by 5 bases and J by 6 bases, with 20 bases left in between. This CDR3 has 15 residues. CDR1 is MNHEY, CDR2 SVGAGI, per germline. The CDR3: CASSPPLASHSEQYF. As DNA, the CDR3 is TGTGCCAGCAGTCCCCCTCTAGCGAGCCACTCCGAGCAGTACTTC.

This clone was seen a single time. The chain combines TRBV6-5 with TRBJ1-1; no clear D. V was pared by 0 bases and J by 3 bases, with 14 bases between. Germline V gives CDR1 MNHEY, CDR2 SVGAGI. The CDR3 totals 16 residues. The CDR3: CASSYSWSLGDTEAFF. In DNA form, the CDR3 reads TGTGCCAGCAGTTACTCGTGGAGCTTAGGAGACACTGAAGCTTTCTTT.

A remark on this clone: At one end, the junction sequence differs from germline, possibly due to a read error. The V gene is TRBV7-7, the J gene TRBJ2-6; tentatively, D is TRBD1 (5 bases). Germline-derived CDR1 and CDR2 are SSHAT and FNYEAQ (reference sequence). The length of the CDR3 is 16 residues. The chain's CDR3 is CASSLQAPSGANVLTF. CDR3 coding DNA: TGTGCTAGCAGCTTACAGGCCCCCTCTGGGGCCAACGTCCTGACTTTC. The full variable domain, with the rest looked up from reference TRBV7-7 and TRBJ2-6, is GAGVSQSPRYKVTKRGQDVTLRCDPISSHATLYWYQQALGQGPEFLTYFNYEAQPDKSGLPSDRFSAERPEGSISTLTIQRTEQRDSAMYRCASSLQAPSGANVLTFGAGSRLTVL.

The chain has TRBV7-6 and TRBJ2-7; tentatively, D is TRBD2 (5 bases). V lost 2 bases and J 0 bases, leaving 8 bases between the germline ends. In germline, CDR1 is SGHVS, CDR2 FNYEAQ. This CDR3 has 14 residues. The CDR3 is CASSLRGISYEQYF. CDR3 nucleotide sequence: TGTGCCAGCAGCTTACGGGGAATCTCCTACGAGCAGTACTTC.

This chain joins TRBV2 and TRBJ2-5; perhaps TRBD2 as D (5 bases). Deletions cut 4 bases from V and 5 bases from J, with 11 bases between. Germline V CDR1 and CDR2: SNHLY, FYNNEI. This CDR3 is 13 amino acids long. The CDR3 DNA sequence: TGTGCCAGCAGTGCCGGGCGAGGGGAGACCCAGTACTTC. Protein: CASSAGRGETQYF. The whole variable domain, filled in from reference TRBV2 and TRBJ2-5, reads EPEVTQTPSHQVTQMGQEVILRCVPISNHLYFYWYRQILGQKVEFLVSFYNNEISEKSEIFDDQFSVERPDGSNFTLKIRSTKLEDSAMYFCASSAGRGETQYFGPGTRLLVL.

The genes are TRBV30 and TRBJ2-7; the match to TRBD1 covers 8 bases. The CDR3 totals 14 residues. CDR1 is GTSNPN and CDR2 is SVGIG in the germline V gene (reference sequence). V lost 4 bases to trimming and J lost 5 bases; unmatched junction nucleotides: 10. CDR3 loop: CAWTTGRGLNEQYF. CDR3 nucleotide sequence: TGTGCCTGGACGACCGGCAGGGGGCTGAACGAGCAGTACTTC.

CDR3 protein: CASSYTPSGPFEQYF. CDR3 sequence (DNA): TGTGCCAGCAGTTACACCCCTAGCGGTCCATTCGAGCAGTACTTC. The genes are TRBV6-5 and TRBJ2-7; 7 bases align to TRBD2. V shed 2 bases, J shed 6 bases, and the junction held 10 bases outside the gene matches. The CDR3 has 15 amino acids. CDR1 and CDR2 from the germline V gene are MNHEY and SVGAGI.

The chain combines TRBV2 with TRBJ1-2; the match to TRBD1 covers 8 bases. Germline CDR1 and CDR2: SNHLY and FYNNEI. The V and J ends lost 3 bases and 2 bases, in that order; junction bases with no gene match: 2. This CDR3 has 14 amino acids. CDR3 DNA: TGTGCCAGCAGTGAGTGGACAGGGAACTATGGCTACACCTTC. Residues: CASSEWTGNYGYTF.

The chain recombines TRBV6-6 with TRBJ2-7; TRBD1 might be the D (6 bases). The CDR3 extends over 14 amino acids. CDR1 MNHNY and CDR2 SVGAGI come from the germline V gene (reference sequence). Trimming removed 4 bases from V and 2 bases from J, with 12 bases in between. CDR3 in DNA: TGTGCCAGCAGTTCTTGGACAGTGACCTACGAGCAGTACTTC. Protein sequence: CASSSWTVTYEQYF.

This chain uses TRBV11-2 with TRBJ2-1; possibly TRBD2 for D (5 bases). The V gene lost 2 bases and the J gene lost 4 bases, with 12 bases spanning the gap. From germline, CDR1 is SGHAT and CDR2 FQNNGV. CDR3 length equals 15 residues. The chain's CDR3 is CASSLSASSYNEQFF. The CDR3 DNA reads as TGTGCCAGCAGCTTATCCGCTAGCTCGTACAATGAGCAGTTCTTC.

This clone was seen once. The rearrangement uses TRBV7-2 and TRBJ1-1, with D possibly TRBD1 on 5 matching bases. This CDR3 comprises 14 residues. The germline V and J ends were trimmed by 4 bases and 0 bases, with 9 bases remaining between them. Germline CDR1 and CDR2: SGHTA and FQGNSA. The CDR3 bases are TGTGCCAGCAGCTCGACAGATATGAACACTGAAGCTTTCTTT. It is translated as CASSSTDMNTEAFF.

This chain connects TRBV27 to TRBJ2-7; D remains unclear. Germline V gene lookup returns CDR1 MNHEY and CDR2 SMNVEV (reference sequence). Trimming left V 1 base short and J 5 bases short, with 9 bases between. The CDR3 has 13 amino acids. Here the CDR3 reads CASSLFPRDEQYF. The CDR3 DNA reads TGTGCCAGCAGTTTATTCCCCCGGGACGAGCAGTACTTC.

J is TRBJ1-4 and V is TRBV28; tentatively, D is TRBD1 (6 bases). The CDR3 consists of 16 residues. The ends were cut back, 4 bases at V and 5 bases at J, with 17 bases in the middle. Germline CDR1 is MDHEN and CDR2 is SYDVKM. In nucleotides, the CDR3 is TGTGCCAGCAGTTCGGTATCAGGGAGGGGGAATGAAAAACTGTTTTTT. Translating it yields CASSSVSGRGNEKLFF. Drawing the rest from reference TRBV28 and TRBJ1-4, the complete variable domain is DVKVTQSSRYLVKRTGEKVFLECVQDMDHENMFWYRQDPGLGLRLIYFSYDVKMKEKGDIPEGYSVSREKKERFSLILESASTNQTSMYLCASSSVSGRGNEKLFFGSGTQLSVL.

The genes are TRBV19 and TRBJ1-5, with D possibly matching TRBD1 (5 bases). The CDR3 is made up of 19 amino acids. Trimming removed 3 bases from V and 5 bases from J, with 26 bases in between. The germline V gene has CDR1 LNHDA and CDR2 SQIVND (reference sequence). This CDR3 is CASSIPEASPGWAYQPQHF. For the CDR3, the DNA is TGTGCCAGTAGTATCCCTGAGGCGTCACCAGGGTGGGCATATCAGCCCCAGCATTTT.

The V gene is TRBV19, the J gene TRBJ2-1, with 7 positions matching TRBD2. Germline values: CDR1 LNHDA, CDR2 SQIVND (reference sequence). There are 14 residues in the CDR3. V lost 3 bases and J lost 5; bases outside the gene matches: 4. The CDR3 region has the DNA TGTGCCAGTAGTATCGGGACTACGAACAATGAGCAGTTCTTC. This sequence encodes CASSIGTTNNEQFF.

The chain links TRBV5-1 to TRBJ2-2; 11 nucleotides agree with TRBD2. The CDR3 runs to 16 residues. Trimming at V came to 4 bases and at J to 4 bases, leaving 6 bases not matched to a gene. CDR1 SGHRS and CDR2 YFSETQ come from the germline V gene. CDR3 amino acids: CASSNNLAGGTGELFF. The DNA of the CDR3 is TGCGCCAGCAGCAATAATCTAGCGGGAGGCACCGGGGAGCTGTTTTTT.

The rearrangement links TRBV10-3 to TRBJ1-2; 7 bases agree with TRBD1. This CDR3 spans 15 amino acids. The germline V gene encodes CDR1 ENHRY and CDR2 SYGVKD. Trimming removed 4 bases from V and 4 bases from J; junction bases left unmatched: 9. The CDR3, as DNA: TGTGCCATCAGTGCACAGGGGTCCAAGTCCTATGGCTACACCTTC. Translating gives CAISAQGSKSYGYTF.

The V and J genes are TRBV4-3 and TRBJ2-4, with D possibly TRBD1 on 6 matching bases. Germline CDR1 LGHNA, CDR2 YSLEER. The CDR3 totals 17 residues. V lost 0 bases, J lost 0 bases, and 12 bases lay in between. DNA of the CDR3: TGCGCCAGCAGCCAAGAGTACAGGGCCCTAGCCAAAAACATTCAGTACTTC. Protein sequence: CASSQEYRALAKNIQYF.

CDR3 loop: CASSLRGNTIYF. In DNA, the CDR3 is TGTGCCAGCAGCTTGAGGGGAAACACCATATATTTT. V is TRBV11-2 and J is TRBJ1-3; D is undetermined. This CDR3 region has 12 residues. CDR1 and CDR2 (germline): SGHAT, FQNNGV. Trimming shortened V by 3 bases and J by 4 bases, and 4 bases separated the two germline ends.